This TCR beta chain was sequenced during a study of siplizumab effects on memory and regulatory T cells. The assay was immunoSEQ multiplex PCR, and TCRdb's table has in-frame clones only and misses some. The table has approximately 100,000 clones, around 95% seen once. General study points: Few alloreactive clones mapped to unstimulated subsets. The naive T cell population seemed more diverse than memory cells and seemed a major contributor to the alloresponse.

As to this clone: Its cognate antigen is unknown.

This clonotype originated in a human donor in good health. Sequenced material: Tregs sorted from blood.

In DNA form, the CDR3 reads TGTGCCAGCAGCTTTAAATCTAGCACAGATACGCAGTATTTT. This sequence encodes CASSFKSSTDTQYF. This chain joins TRBV7-8 and TRBJ2-3, with D unresolved. Per the germline V gene, CDR1 is SGHVS and CDR2 is FQNEAQ. Trimming cost V 3 bases and J 0 bases, with 7 bases left between them. The CDR3 is 14 residues long.